The rows below give T cell receptor beta chains drawn from one sample of a study of Ad26.COV2.S vaccination and SARS-CoV-2 variants. This table comes from immunoSEQ multiplex PCR, and its TCRdb copy is limited to in-frame clones, with some not included. The top ten hold 3% to 4% of the sample, which has fewer than 300,000 clones, around 87% seen once. The sequencing here drew on peripheral blood, taken in a trial of Ad26.COV2.S vaccine versus placebo. These receptor sequences come from a person aged 18-65 years who received the Ad26.COV2.S COVID-19 vaccine or a placebo. CDR3s include the opening cysteine and the closing phenylalanine or tryptophan. The D gene is left open where the match is weak.

j_gene	d_gene	v_gene	CDR3aa
TRBJ2-3	TRBD1	TRBV11-2	CASSTGQGSTDTQYF
TRBJ1-6	TRBD1	TRBV7-9	CASSLGTGDSPLHF
TRBJ2-7	NA	TRBV11-2	CASSPLGTTPSYEQYF
TRBJ1-2	NA	TRBV19	CASSSDRNYGYTF
TRBJ1-2	NA	TRBV6-5	CASSYSGGGYGYTF
TRBJ2-5	NA	TRBV4-1	CASSGAGAGQETQYF
TRBJ1-1	NA	TRBV5-1	CASSLLRQGEAFF
TRBJ2-7	NA	TRBV28	CASGSGLTYEQYF
TRBJ2-5	NA	TRBV4-3	CASSQGTAAQETQYF
TRBJ1-2	NA	TRBV12-3/TRBV12-4	CASSQGRHPGYTF
TRBJ1-2	NA	TRBV5-1	CASSPGTNYGYTF
TRBJ2-7	NA	TRBV5-1	CASSLVGKEQYF